Sequencing of this TCR beta chain was carried out in a study of preoperative IRX-2 immunotherapy in early breast cancer. The germline V and J ends were trimmed by 3 bases and 3 bases, with 18 bases remaining between them. The CDR3 covers 17 residues. Germline CDR1 MDHEN, CDR2 SYDVKM. Treatment in this sample: preoperative locoregional IRX-2 cytokine immunotherapy. Preoperative locoregional IRX-2 cytokine immunotherapy was tested in the phase Ib source study. Clones were sequenced by immunoSEQ multiplex PCR, and TCRdb holds only the in-frame ones, with some missing. The table has about 67,000 clones, roughly 94% seen once; the top ten hold 1.5% to 2%.

The sequence was obtained from a human donor with breast cancer. This chain uses TRBV28 with TRBJ1-5, with a tentative D call TRBD1 (6 bases). Sample collection was performed from a patient treated with IRX-2 immunotherapy. Here the CDR3 DNA reads TGTGCCAGCAGTTTGGGTTTTCGGGGGCCTAACAATCAGCCCCAGCATTTT. Residues: CASSLGFRGPNNQPQHF.